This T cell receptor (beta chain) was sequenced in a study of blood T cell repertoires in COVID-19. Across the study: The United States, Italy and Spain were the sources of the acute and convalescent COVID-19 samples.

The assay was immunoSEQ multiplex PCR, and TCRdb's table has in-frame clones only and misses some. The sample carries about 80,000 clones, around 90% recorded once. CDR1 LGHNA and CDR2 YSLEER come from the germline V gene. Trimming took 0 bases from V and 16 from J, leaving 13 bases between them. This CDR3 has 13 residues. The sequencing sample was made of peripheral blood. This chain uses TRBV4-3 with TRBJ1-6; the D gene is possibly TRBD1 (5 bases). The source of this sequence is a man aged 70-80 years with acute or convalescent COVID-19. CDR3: CASSQDFRAGLHF. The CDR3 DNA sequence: TGCGCCAGCAGCCAAGATTTTCGGGCAGGGCTCCACTTT.